What follows describes a single T cell receptor beta chain. Its antigen is not known. This sample is part of a study of cytomegalovirus exposure and HLA in healthy donors. Study conclusions and caveats: As a later analysis revealed, most CMV-associated TCR beta chains appeared HLA-restricted. HLA alleles showed associations with fewer than 20,000 TCR beta sequences in a later analysis, at a 0.05 false discovery rate.

V lost 3 bases to trimming and J lost 0 bases; unmatched junction nucleotides: 5. This CDR3 region has 18 residues. Per germline, CDR1 KGHSH and CDR2 LQKENI. Primers included in the PCR were 60 Vbeta and 13 Jbeta primers. TCRdb's table, derived via immunoSEQ multiplex PCR, lists solely in-frame clones and lacks some. The table records fewer than 200,000 clones, roughly four fifths of them present only once. The TCR originated in a woman aged 45-65 years in good health and CMV-seropositive. Sequencing was performed on PBMCs. The chain is built from TRBV18 and TRBJ2-1, with 13 bases matching TRBD2. Here the CDR3 DNA reads TGTGCCAGCTCACCGGGACTAGCGGGGCCCCTCTCCTACAATGAGCAGTTCTTC. Amino acid sequence: CASSPGLAGPLSYNEQFF. The variable domain in full, with the rest retrieved from reference TRBV18 and TRBJ2-1, is NAGVMQNPRHLVRRRGQEARLRCSPMKGHSHVYWYRQLPEEGLKFMVYLQKENIIDESGMPKERFSAEFPKEGPSILRIQQVVRGDSAAYFCASSPGLAGPLSYNEQFFGPGTRLTVL.